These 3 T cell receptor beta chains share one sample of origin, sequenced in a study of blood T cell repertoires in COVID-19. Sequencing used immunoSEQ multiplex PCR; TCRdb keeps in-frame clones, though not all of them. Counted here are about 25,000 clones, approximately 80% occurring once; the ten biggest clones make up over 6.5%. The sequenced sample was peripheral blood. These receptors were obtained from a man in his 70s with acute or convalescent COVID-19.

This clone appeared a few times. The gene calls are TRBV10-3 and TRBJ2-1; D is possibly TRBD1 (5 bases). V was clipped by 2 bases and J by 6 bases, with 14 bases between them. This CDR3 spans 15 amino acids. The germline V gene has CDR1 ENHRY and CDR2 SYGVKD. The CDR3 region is CAISEQGPDINEQFF. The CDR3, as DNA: TGTGCCATCAGTGAGCAGGGCCCCGACATCAATGAGCAGTTCTTC.

CDR3 loop: CASSLAGGRGNEQFF. The CDR3 nucleotides are TGTGCCAGCAGCTTAGCTGGCGGGAGGGGAAATGAGCAGTTCTTC. V and J are TRBV7-6 and TRBJ2-1; 9 nucleotides line up with TRBD2. The ends lost 0 bases at V and 7 bases at J; junction bases unmatched: 4. This CDR3 is 15 amino acids long. Germline assignment: CDR1 SGHVS and CDR2 FNYEAQ.

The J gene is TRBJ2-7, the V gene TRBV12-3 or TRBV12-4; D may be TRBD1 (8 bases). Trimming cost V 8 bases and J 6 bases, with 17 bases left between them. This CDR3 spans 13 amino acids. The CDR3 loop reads CASLRTGGGEQYF. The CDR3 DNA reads TGTGCCAGCCTACGAACAGGGGGGGGCGAGCAGTACTTC.